This TCR beta chain stems from a study of T cells in Graves' hyperthyroidism and ophthalmopathy. Study-level information: Peripheral blood was taken when the disease was first diagnosed, before any treatment began.

Study results and limitations: Ophthalmopathy and stable hyperthyroidism were told apart by a 13 V-J model.

V shed 2 bases and J shed 8 bases, with 9 bases lying between them. From germline, CDR1 is MDHEN and CDR2 SYDVKM. This CDR3 spans 12 amino acids. Newly diagnosed hyperthyroidism, duration under 2 months, in patients aged 18 to 65. RNA transcripts served as the template for amplifying TCR beta CDR3 regions. Using the HTBI primer set, a first-round RT-PCR was run on the TCR CDR3. One entry per CDR3 protein results from TCRdb running MiXCR on the multiplex PCR reads. The top ten clones hold 18% of a sample with around 560,000 distinct CDR3 sequences, 16% of them seen once. Many counts were recorded for this clonotype. Its antigen is unidentified.

Source material: blood. The source is a woman younger than 30 with Graves' hyperthyroidism. The rearrangement joins TRBV28 to TRBJ1-2; D gene uncertain. CDR3 protein: CASSLPGNGYTF. In DNA, the CDR3 is TGTGCCAGCAGTTTACCCGGGAACGGCTACACCTTC.